Below, 9 T cell receptor beta chains from the same sample are listed, as sequenced in a study of high-grade serous ovarian cancer treatment subgroups. The data were produced by immunoSEQ multiplex PCR, yet TCRdb's version contains in-frame clones alone and is incomplete. The sample holds about 12,000 clones; 88% are singletons and the top ten take approximately 3%. The tumor samples were collected prior to definitive surgery or chemotherapy. Sequencing used tumor tissue. These receptors originate from a human donor with high-grade serous ovarian cancer.

In this sample, this clone turned up a few times. The junction departs from germline at one end; a sequencing error may be responsible. The chain recombines TRBV18 with TRBJ2-6; a weak D match, TRBD2 (5 bases). Germline values: CDR1 KGHSH, CDR2 LQKENI. This CDR3 comprises 18 residues. Here the CDR3 DNA reads TGTGCCAGCTCAGACGCCGTGGACTTACAAAGTCGGGCCAACGTCCTGACTTTT. Protein product: CASSDAVDLQSRANVLTF. Using reference TRBV18 and TRBJ2-6 for the parts outside the CDR3, the full variable domain is NAGVMQNPRHLVRRRGQEARLRCSPMKGHSHVYWYRQLPEEGLKFMVYLQKENIIDESGMPKERFSAEFPKEGPSILRIQQVVRGDSAAYFCASSDAVDLQSRANVLTFGAGSRLTVL.

With regard to this clone: One end of the junction does not line up with germline, which may come from a read error. Written as DNA, the CDR3 is TGTGCCAGCAGTTTGGACAGGGGCGGCACTGAAGCTTTCTTT. It codes for CASSLDRGGTEAFF. This rearrangement joins TRBV5-4 to TRBJ1-1; 9 positions agree with TRBD1. Germline V CDR1 and CDR2: SGHNT, YYREEE (reference sequence). This CDR3 region has 14 residues. Combining the CDR3 with reference TRBV5-4 and TRBJ1-1 gives the whole variable domain ETGVTQSPTHLIKTRGQQVTLRCSSQSGHNTVSWYQQALGQGPQFIFQYYREEENGRGNFPPRFSGLQFPNYSSELNVNALELDDSALYLCASSLDRGGTEAFFGQGTRLTVV.

The CDR3 here is CASSFGQYKETQYF. Written as DNA, the CDR3 is TGTGCCAGCAGTTTTGGACAGTATAAAGAGACCCAGTACTTC. The chain joins TRBV28 to TRBJ2-5; perhaps TRBD1 as D (6 bases). Germline V lookup: CDR1 MDHEN, CDR2 SYDVKM. Trimming left V 3 bases short and J 3 bases short, with 11 bases between. The CDR3 is made up of 14 amino acids.

This clone is a singleton in its sample. This chain links TRBV5-1 with TRBJ2-5; D is uncertain. The V gene's germline CDR1 is SGHRS and CDR2 YFSETQ. The CDR3 spans 14 residues. With 3 bases removed from V and 1 base from J, the gap between germline ends came to 10 bases. CDR3 protein: CASSSRYSQETQYF. The DNA for the CDR3 is TGCGCCAGCAGCTCTAGATATTCCCAAGAGACCCAGTACTTC.

This rearrangement joins TRBV29-1 to TRBJ2-1, with a possible D match to TRBD1 (6 bases). The CDR3 has 14 amino acids. Germline loops: CDR1 SQVTM, CDR2 ANQGSEA. V was pared by 4 bases and J by 0 bases, with 10 bases between. The CDR3 region has the DNA TGCAGCGTTGCTCGACAGGACTCCTACAATGAGCAGTTCTTC. It yields the protein CSVARQDSYNEQFF.

This clone was seen only once. This chain uses TRBV30 with TRBJ1-2; D gene unclear. The germline V gene has CDR1 GTSNPN and CDR2 SVGIG (reference sequence). V lost 1 base to trimming and J lost 4 bases, with 10 bases between them. CDR3 length: 13 residues. The CDR3 is CAWSEQMGYGYTF. The CDR3 coding sequence is TGTGCCTGGAGTGAGCAGATGGGCTATGGCTACACCTTC.

The chain uses TRBV12-5 and TRBJ2-3; D call uncertain. Germline CDR1 LGHNT, CDR2 FRNRAP. The CDR3 is made up of 13 amino acids. V was shortened by 3 bases and J by 5 bases, with 9 bases between the two germline ends. The CDR3 sequence: CASGFGELDTQYF. The CDR3, as DNA: TGTGCTAGTGGTTTTGGGGAATTAGATACGCAGTATTTT.

The CDR3 region is CASSSQANTEAFF. For the CDR3, the DNA is TGTGCCAGCTCATCCCAGGCGAACACTGAAGCTTTCTTT. The chain is built from TRBV18 and TRBJ1-1; D is unresolved. V dropped 5 bases and J dropped 1 base, with 8 bases sitting between them. The CDR3 extends over 13 amino acids. Germline V gene data show CDR1 as KGHSH and CDR2 as LQKENI. Full variable domain (missing parts from reference TRBV18 and TRBJ1-1): NAGVMQNPRHLVRRRGQEARLRCSPMKGHSHVYWYRQLPEEGLKFMVYLQKENIIDESGMPKERFSAEFPKEGPSILRIQQVVRGDSAAYFCASSSQANTEAFFGQGTRLTVV.

The V call is TRBV29-1, the J call TRBJ2-3; a weak D match, TRBD1 (5 bases). Germline assignment: CDR1 SQVTM and CDR2 ANQGSEA. The CDR3 loop spans 12 amino acids. Trimming pared 8 bases from V and 3 bases from J, leaving 12 bases between. The CDR3 DNA sequence: TGCAGCTGGACATTGATGACAGATACGCAGTATTTT. It yields the protein CSWTLMTDTQYF.